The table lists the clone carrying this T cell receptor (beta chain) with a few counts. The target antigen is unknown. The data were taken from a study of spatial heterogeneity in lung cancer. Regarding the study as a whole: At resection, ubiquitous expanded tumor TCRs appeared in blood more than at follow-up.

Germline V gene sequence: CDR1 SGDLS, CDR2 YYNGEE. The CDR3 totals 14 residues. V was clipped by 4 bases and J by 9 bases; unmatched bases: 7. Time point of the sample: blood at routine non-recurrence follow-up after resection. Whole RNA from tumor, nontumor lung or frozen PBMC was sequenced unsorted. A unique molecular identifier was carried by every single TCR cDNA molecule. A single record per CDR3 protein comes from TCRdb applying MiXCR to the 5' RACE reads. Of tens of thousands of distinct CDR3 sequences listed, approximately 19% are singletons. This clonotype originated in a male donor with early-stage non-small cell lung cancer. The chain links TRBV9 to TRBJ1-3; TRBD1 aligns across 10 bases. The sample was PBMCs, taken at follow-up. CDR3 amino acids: CASSPGTGAPTIYF. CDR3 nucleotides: TGTGCCAGCAGCCCGGGGACAGGGGCCCCCACCATATATTTT.